This TCR beta chain was obtained from a study of CD8 T cells in ankylosing spondylitis. By its share, this clonotype is medium-sized. Its cognate antigen is unknown. Germline-derived CDR1 and CDR2 are SGDLS and YYNGEE. V lost 0 bases to trimming and J lost 4 bases, with 16 bases between them. This CDR3 has 16 residues. Study-level points and caveats: Some motif variants had been reported before (in reactive arthritis synovial fluid and blood). CD8+ by phenotype, disease-linked clones were relatively rare in peripheral blood.

One entry per CDR3 protein, called by TCRdb with MiXCR from the 5' RACE reads. The data contain approximately 38,000 distinct CDR3 sequences, roughly 2.5% of them singletons. The chain combines TRBV9 with TRBJ1-1; tentative D call: TRBD1 (6 bases). The TCR comes from a male donor with ankylosing spondylitis or in good health (not recorded which). The sample comprised blood, either unsorted or a sorted T cell fraction (not recorded which). The CDR3 nucleotides read TGTGCCAGCAGCGTAGGGGGGGGCCGGGGGAGCACTGAAGCTTTCTTT. It specifies CASSVGGGRGSTEAFF. The full variable domain, with the rest looked up from reference TRBV9 and TRBJ1-1, is DSGVTQTPKHLITATGQRVTLRCSPRSGDLSVYWYQQSLDQGLQFLIQYYNGEERAKGNILERFSAQQFPDLHSELNLSSLELGDSALYFCASSVGGGRGSTEAFFGQGTRLTVV.